The rows below give T cell receptor beta chains drawn from one sample of a study of cytomegalovirus exposure and HLA in healthy donors. The protocol was immunoSEQ multiplex PCR, while the TCRdb copy is restricted to in-frame clones and leaves out a portion. In the table there are about 110,000 clones, roughly 82% of which are singletons. The sample comprised PBMCs. The receptor set was obtained from a man aged 30 to 45 in good health and CMV-seropositive. CDR3s include the opening cysteine and the closing phenylalanine or tryptophan. The D gene is left open where the match is weak. Expanded clones are given a class, and other clones once, few, many or no size at all.

clone_size j_call d_call v_call cdr3_aa cdr3_nt
NA TRBJ1-4 NA TRBV21-1 CASSKGQGEKLFF TGTGCCAGCAGCAAAGGACAGGGTGAAAAACTGTTTTTT
few TRBJ1-6 NA TRBV6-5 CASSYSQLNSPLHF TGTGCCAGCAGTTACTCACAGCTTAATTCACCCCTCCACTTT
NA TRBJ2-1 TRBD2 TRBV5-1 CASSVSGGASYNEQFF TGCGCCAGCAGCGTTAGCGGGGGGGCCTCCTACAATGAGCAGTTCTTC
NA TRBJ1-2 NA TRBV9 CASSSDSLVHGYTF TGTGCCAGCAGCTCGGACAGTCTCGTTCATGGCTACACCTTC
once TRBJ2-3 NA TRBV6-5 CASSSEISPDTQYF TGTGCCAGCAGTTCCGAGATAAGCCCAGATACGCAGTATTTT
once TRBJ2-6 NA TRBV5-1 CASSLGQPGANVLTF TGCGCCAGCAGCTTGGGACAGCCTGGGGCCAACGTCCTGACTTTC
NA TRBJ1-4 TRBD1 TRBV7-9 CASSRQGWTNEKLFF TGTGCCAGCAGCCGACAGGGTTGGACTAATGAAAAACTGTTTTTT
once TRBJ1-5 TRBD1 TRBV30 CAWSSGTGLQPQHF TGTGCCTGGAGTTCCGGGACAGGACTTCAGCCCCAGCATTTT
NA TRBJ2-5 TRBD2 TRBV15 CATSRDSGRQETQYF TGTGCCACCAGCAGAGATAGCGGGCGGCAAGAGACCCAGTACTTC
NA TRBJ1-1 NA TRBV7-7 CASSRTRVTEAFF TGTGCCAGCAGCCGAACCAGGGTAACTGAAGCTTTCTTT